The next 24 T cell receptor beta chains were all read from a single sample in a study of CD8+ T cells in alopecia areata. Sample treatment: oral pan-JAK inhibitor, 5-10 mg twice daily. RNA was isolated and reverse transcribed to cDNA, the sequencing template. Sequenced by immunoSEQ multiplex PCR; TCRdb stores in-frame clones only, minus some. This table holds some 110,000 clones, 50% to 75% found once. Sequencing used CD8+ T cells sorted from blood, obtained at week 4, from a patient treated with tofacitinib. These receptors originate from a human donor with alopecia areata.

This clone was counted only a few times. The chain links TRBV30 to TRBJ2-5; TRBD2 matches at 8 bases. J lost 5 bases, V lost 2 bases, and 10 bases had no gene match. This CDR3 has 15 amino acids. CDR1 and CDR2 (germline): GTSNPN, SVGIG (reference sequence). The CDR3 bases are TGTGCCTGGAGTCCCGCCGGGGGGGCAGGGGAGACCCAGTACTTC. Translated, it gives CAWSPAGGAGETQYF.

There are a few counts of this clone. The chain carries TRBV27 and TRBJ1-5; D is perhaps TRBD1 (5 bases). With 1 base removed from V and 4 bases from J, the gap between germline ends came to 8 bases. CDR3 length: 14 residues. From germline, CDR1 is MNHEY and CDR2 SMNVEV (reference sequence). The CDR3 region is CASSLWGRNQPQHF. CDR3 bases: TGTGCCAGCAGTTTATGGGGCAGGAATCAGCCCCAGCATTTT.

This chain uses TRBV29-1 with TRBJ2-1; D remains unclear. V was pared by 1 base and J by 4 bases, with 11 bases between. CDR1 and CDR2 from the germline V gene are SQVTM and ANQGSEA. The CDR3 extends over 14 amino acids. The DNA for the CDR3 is TGCAGCGTTGAAGGGCGGCTAGGTTACAATGAGCAGTTCTTC. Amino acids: CSVEGRLGYNEQFF.

CDR3 nucleotide sequence: TGCAGCGTTGAAGGCGTCATGGGGACAGGGGTGAACACAGATACGCAGTATTTT. It specifies CSVEGVMGTGVNTDTQYF. The rearrangement links TRBV29-1 to TRBJ2-3; 10 bases agree with TRBD1. V gave up 1 base and J gave up 2 bases; unmatched junction bases: 12. Germline V gene data show CDR1 as SQVTM and CDR2 as ANQGSEA. This CDR3 region has 18 residues.

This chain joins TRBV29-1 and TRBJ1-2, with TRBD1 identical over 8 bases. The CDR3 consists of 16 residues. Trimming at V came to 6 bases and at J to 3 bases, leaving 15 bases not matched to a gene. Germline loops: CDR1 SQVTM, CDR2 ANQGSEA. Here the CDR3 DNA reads TGCAGCGTCTCGTTGATACAGGGGGTACTTGACTATGGCTACACCTTC. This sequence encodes CSVSLIQGVLDYGYTF.

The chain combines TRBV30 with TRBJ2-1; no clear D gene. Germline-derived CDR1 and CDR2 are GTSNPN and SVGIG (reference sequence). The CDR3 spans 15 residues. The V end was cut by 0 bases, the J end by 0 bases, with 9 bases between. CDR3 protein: CAWSVLSSSYNEQFF. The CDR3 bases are TGTGCCTGGAGTGTACTGAGCTCCTCCTACAATGAGCAGTTCTTC.

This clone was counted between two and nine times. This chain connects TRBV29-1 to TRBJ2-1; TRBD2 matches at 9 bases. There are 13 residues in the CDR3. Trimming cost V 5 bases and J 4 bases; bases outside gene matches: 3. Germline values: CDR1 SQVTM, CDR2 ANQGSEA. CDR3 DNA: TGCAGCGTTCGGCTAGCGGGGTACAATGAGCAGTTCTTC. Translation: CSVRLAGYNEQFF.

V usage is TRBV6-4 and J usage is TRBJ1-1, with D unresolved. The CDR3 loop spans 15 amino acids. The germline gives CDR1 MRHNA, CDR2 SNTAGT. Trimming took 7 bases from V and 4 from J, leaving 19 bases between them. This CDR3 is CASTHPFQEPTEAFF. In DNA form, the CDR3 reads TGTGCCAGCACCCACCCGTTTCAGGAGCCCACTGAAGCTTTCTTT.

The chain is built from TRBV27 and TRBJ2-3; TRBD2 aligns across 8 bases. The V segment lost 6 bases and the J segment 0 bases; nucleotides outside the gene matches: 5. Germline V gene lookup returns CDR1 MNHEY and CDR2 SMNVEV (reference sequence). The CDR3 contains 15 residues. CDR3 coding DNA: TGTGCCAGCAGCCTTAGCGGGGAGAGCACAGATACGCAGTATTTT. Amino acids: CASSLSGESTDTQYF.

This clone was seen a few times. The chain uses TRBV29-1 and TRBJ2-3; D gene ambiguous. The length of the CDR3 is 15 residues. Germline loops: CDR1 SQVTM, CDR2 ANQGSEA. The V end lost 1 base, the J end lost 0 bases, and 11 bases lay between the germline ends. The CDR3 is CSVEVATFSTDTQYF. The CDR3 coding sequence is TGCAGCGTTGAAGTAGCTACCTTTAGCACAGATACGCAGTATTTT.

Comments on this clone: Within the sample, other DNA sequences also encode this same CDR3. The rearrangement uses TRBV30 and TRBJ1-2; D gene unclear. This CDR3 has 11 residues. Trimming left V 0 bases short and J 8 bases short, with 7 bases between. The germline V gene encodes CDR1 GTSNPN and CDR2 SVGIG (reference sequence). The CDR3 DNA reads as TGTGCCTGGAGTGTACCCAGGGGCTACACCTTC. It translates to CAWSVPRGYTF.

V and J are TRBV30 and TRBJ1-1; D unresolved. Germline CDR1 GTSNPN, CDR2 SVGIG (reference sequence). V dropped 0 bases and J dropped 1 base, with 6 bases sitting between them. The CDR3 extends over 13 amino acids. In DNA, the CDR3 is TGTGCCTGGAGTGTACGGGAGAACACTGAAGCTTTCTTT. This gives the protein CAWSVRENTEAFF.

CDR3 region: CSVEDPWSPNTEAFF. In nucleotides, the CDR3 is TGCAGCGTTGAAGATCCATGGAGCCCGAACACTGAAGCTTTCTTT. The chain couples TRBV29-1 to TRBJ1-1; no clear D. This CDR3 contains 15 residues. Germline V gene sequence: CDR1 SQVTM, CDR2 ANQGSEA. Trimming pared 0 bases from V and 1 base from J, leaving 12 bases between.

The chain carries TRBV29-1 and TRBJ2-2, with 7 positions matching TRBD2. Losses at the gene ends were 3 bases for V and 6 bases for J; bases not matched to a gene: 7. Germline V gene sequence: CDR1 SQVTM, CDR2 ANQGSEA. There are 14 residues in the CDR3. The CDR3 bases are TGCAGCGTTGAGTGGACTAGTCTATCCGGGGAGCTGTTTTTT. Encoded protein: CSVEWTSLSGELFF.

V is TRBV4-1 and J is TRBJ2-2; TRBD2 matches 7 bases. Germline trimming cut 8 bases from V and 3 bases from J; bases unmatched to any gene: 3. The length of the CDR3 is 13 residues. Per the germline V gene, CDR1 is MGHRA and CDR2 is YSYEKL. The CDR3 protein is CASCSGYTGELFF. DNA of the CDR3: TGCGCCAGCTGTAGCGGGTACACCGGGGAGCTGTTTTTT.

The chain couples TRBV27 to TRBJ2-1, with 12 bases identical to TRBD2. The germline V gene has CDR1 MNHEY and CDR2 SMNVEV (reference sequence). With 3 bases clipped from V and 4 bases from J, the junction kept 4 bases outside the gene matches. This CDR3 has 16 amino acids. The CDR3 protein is CASSFLAGGQYNEQFF. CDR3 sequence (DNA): TGTGCCAGCAGTTTCCTAGCGGGGGGGCAGTACAATGAGCAGTTCTTC.

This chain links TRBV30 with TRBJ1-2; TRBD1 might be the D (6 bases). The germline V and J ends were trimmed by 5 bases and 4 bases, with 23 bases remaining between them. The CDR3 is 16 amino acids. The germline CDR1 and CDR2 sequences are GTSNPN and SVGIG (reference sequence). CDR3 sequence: CAWGPRGGRGPYGYTF. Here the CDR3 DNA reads TGTGCCTGGGGGCCCAGGGGCGGAAGGGGACCCTATGGCTACACCTTC. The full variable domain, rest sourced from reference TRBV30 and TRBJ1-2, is SQTIHQWPATLVQPVGSPLSLECTVEGTSNPNLYWYRQAAGRGLQLLFYSVGIGQISSEVPQNLSASRPQDRQFILSSKKLLLSDSGFYLCAWGPRGGRGPYGYTFGSGTRLTVV.

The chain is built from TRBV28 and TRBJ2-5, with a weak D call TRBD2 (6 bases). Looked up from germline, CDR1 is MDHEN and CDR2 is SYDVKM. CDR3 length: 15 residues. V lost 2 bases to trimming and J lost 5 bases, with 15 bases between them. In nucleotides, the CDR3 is TGTGCCAGCAGTTTAACGGCGAACCGGGGGGAGACCCAGTACTTC. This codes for CASSLTANRGETQYF.

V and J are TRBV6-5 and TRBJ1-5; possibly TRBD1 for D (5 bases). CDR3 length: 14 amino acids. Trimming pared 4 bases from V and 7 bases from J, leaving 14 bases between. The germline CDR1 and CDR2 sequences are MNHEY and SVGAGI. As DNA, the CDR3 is TGTGCCAGCAGTTCCGAGGCAGGGAGCCAGCCCCAGCATTTT. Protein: CASSSEAGSQPQHF.

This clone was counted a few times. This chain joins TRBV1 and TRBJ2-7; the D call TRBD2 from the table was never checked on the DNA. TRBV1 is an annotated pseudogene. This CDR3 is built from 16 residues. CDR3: CTSSQGPGLRSYEQYF. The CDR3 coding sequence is TGCACCAGCAGCCAAGGTCCGGGACTTCGGTCCTACGAGCAGTACTTC.

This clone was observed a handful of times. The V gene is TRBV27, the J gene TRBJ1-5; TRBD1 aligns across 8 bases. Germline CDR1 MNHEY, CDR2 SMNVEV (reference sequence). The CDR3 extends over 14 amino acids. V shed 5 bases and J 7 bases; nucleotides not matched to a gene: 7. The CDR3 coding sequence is TGTGCCAGCAGTGTGACAGGGGTGGGACAGCCCCAGCATTTT. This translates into CASSVTGVGQPQHF.

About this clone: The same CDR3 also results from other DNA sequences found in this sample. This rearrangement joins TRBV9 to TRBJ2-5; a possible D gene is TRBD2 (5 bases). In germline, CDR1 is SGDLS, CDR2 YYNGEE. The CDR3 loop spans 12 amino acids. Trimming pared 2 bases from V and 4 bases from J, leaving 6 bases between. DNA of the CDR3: TGTGCCAGCAGCGTCGGAGGAGAGACCCAGTACTTC. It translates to CASSVGGETQYF.

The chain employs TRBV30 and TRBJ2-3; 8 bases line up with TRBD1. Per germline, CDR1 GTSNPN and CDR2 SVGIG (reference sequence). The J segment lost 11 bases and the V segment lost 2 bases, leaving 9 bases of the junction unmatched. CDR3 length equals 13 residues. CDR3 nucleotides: TGTGCCTGGAGTACAGAGACAGGGGTCGAGCAGTATTTT. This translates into CAWSTETGVEQYF.

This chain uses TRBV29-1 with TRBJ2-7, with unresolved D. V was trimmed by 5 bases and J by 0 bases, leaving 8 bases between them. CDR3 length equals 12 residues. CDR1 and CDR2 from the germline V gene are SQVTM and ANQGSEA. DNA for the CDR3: TGCAGCGTTCAGGACGGCTCCTACGAGCAGTACTTC. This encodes CSVQDGSYEQYF.